Given below is one TCR beta chain in context. Sequence at one end of the junction differs from germline and may be a read error. TCR beta CDR3 regions were amplified from RNA transcripts. After a first-round RT-PCR with HTBI primers, a second-round multiplex PCR was run. MiXCR was run by TCRdb on the multiplex PCR reads, yielding one entry per CDR3 protein. In the table there are around 520,000 distinct CDR3 sequences, 35% to 40% of which are singletons. The data were obtained in a study of Graves' ophthalmopathy and Graves' hyperthyroidism. The receptor comes from an adult man with Graves' hyperthyroidism. Sequenced input: peripheral blood or thyroid tissue (not recorded which).

Here the CDR3 DNA reads TGTGCCACCAGTGAAGCCGGGACAGGGAGAAACACTGAAGCTTTCTTT. Translation gives CATSEAGTGRNTEAFF. This sequence joins TRBV10-3 and TRBJ1-1, with 9 bases that match TRBD1. Germline CDR1 is ENHRY and CDR2 is SYGVKD. CDR3 size: 16 residues.